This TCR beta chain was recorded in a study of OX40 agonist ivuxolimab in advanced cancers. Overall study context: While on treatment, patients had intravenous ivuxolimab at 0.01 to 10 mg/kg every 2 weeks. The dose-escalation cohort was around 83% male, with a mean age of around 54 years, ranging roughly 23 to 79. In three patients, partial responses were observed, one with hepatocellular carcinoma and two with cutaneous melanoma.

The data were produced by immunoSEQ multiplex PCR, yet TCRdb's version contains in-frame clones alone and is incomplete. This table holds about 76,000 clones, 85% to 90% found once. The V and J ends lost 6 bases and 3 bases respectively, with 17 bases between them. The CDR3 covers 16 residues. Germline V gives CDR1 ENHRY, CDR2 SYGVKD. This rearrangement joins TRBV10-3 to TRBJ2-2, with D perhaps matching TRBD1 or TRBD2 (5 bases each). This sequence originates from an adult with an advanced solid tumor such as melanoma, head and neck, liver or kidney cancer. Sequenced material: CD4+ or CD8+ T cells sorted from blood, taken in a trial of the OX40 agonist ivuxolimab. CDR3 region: CAIRSPGTRDTGELFF. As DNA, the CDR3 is TGTGCCATCAGGAGCCCAGGGACGAGAGACACCGGGGAGCTGTTTTTT.